Below, 22 T cell receptor beta chains from the same sample are listed, as sequenced in a study of cytomegalovirus exposure and HLA in healthy donors. The PCR ran on 60 Vbeta and 13 Jbeta primers. Generated by immunoSEQ multiplex PCR, the TCRdb table keeps only in-frame clones and is missing some. The sample data list around 77,000 clones. The material sequenced was PBMCs. Receptors were obtained from a man aged 45 to 65 in good health and CMV-seropositive.

The CDR3 here is CASSDSRQGGYTF. The CDR3 coding sequence is TGTGCCAGCAGCGATTCCCGACAGGGAGGCTACACCTTC. The chain carries TRBV6-1 and TRBJ1-2; 7 bases align to TRBD1. V was clipped by 6 bases and J by 8 bases; unmatched bases: 9. The CDR3 is made up of 13 amino acids. The germline V gene has CDR1 MNHNS and CDR2 SASEGT.

The chain combines TRBV6-5 with TRBJ1-2; no reliable D call. The V gene's germline CDR1 is MNHEY and CDR2 SVGAGI. V was shortened by 5 bases and J by 1 base, with 8 bases between the two germline ends. The CDR3 has 13 residues. As DNA, the CDR3 is TGTGCCAGCAGTGCCCCCGGTAACTATGGCTACACCTTC. Translated, it gives CASSAPGNYGYTF.

The V and J genes are TRBV5-1 and TRBJ1-1; D not resolved. This CDR3 is 14 amino acids long. CDR1 is SGHRS, CDR2 YFSETQ, per germline. The V gene lost 2 bases and the J gene lost 5 bases, with 13 bases spanning the gap. This CDR3 reads CASSFKEGVTEAFF. Here the CDR3 DNA reads TGCGCCAGCAGCTTTAAAGAGGGTGTAACTGAAGCTTTCTTT.

V usage is TRBV25-1 and J usage is TRBJ1-2, with 7 bases identical to TRBD1. Germline V gene lookup returns CDR1 MGHDK and CDR2 SYGVNS. The CDR3 contains 14 residues. The V and J ends lost 7 bases and 4 bases, in that order; junction bases with no gene match: 9. CDR3 amino acids: CASTPGGTVYGYTF. CDR3 coding DNA: TGTGCCAGCACCCCCGGTGGGACAGTCTATGGCTACACCTTC.

This chain connects TRBV5-1 to TRBJ2-3; 10 bases map to TRBD1. This CDR3 has 16 residues. Germline-derived CDR1 and CDR2 are SGHRS and YFSETQ. After removal of 4 bases from V and 2 bases from J, the junction contained 7 bases not matched to a gene. The CDR3 nucleotides are TGCGCCAGCAGCGACCGGGACAGGGGAATCACAGATACGCAGTATTTT. Translating it yields CASSDRDRGITDTQYF.

The V and J genes are TRBV5-1 and TRBJ2-1, with D possibly being TRBD2 (5 bases). This CDR3 comprises 15 residues. Germline V lookup: CDR1 SGHRS, CDR2 YFSETQ. V lost 4 bases to trimming and J lost 4 bases, with 15 bases between them. The chain's CDR3 is CASSSSGIEYNEQFF. CDR3 DNA sequence: TGCGCCAGCAGCAGCTCCGGGATAGAATACAATGAGCAGTTCTTC.

J is TRBJ1-2 and V is TRBV28, with a tentative D call TRBD1 (6 bases). V lost 7 bases and J 8 bases, leaving 23 bases between the germline ends. The CDR3 runs 15 residues. Germline CDR1 is MDHEN and CDR2 is SYDVKM. CDR3 loop: CASTSAGAASTGYTF. Written as DNA, the CDR3 is TGTGCCAGCACCTCCGCAGGGGCCGCCTCTACGGGCTACACCTTC.

The genes are TRBV18 and TRBJ2-2, with D possibly TRBD2 on 5 matching bases. The CDR3 runs to 15 residues. The V end lost 3 bases, the J end lost 6 bases, and 14 bases lay between the germline ends. Germline V lookup: CDR1 KGHSH, CDR2 LQKENI. The CDR3 loop is CASSPDSPRAGELFF. The CDR3 DNA reads as TGTGCCAGCTCACCGGACTCCCCGAGGGCCGGGGAGCTGTTTTTT. Variable domain in full (rest from reference TRBV18 and TRBJ2-2): NAGVMQNPRHLVRRRGQEARLRCSPMKGHSHVYWYRQLPEEGLKFMVYLQKENIIDESGMPKERFSAEFPKEGPSILRIQQVVRGDSAAYFCASSPDSPRAGELFFGEGSRLTVL.

The chain links TRBV12-5 to TRBJ2-2; TRBD2 matches 7 bases. After removal of 8 bases from V and 8 bases from J, the junction contained 8 bases not matched to a gene. The germline gives CDR1 LGHNT, CDR2 FRNRAP. CDR3 length: 13 amino acids. The CDR3 reads CASRRGVKGELFF. CDR3 nucleotide sequence: TGTGCTAGTCGACGGGGGGTAAAGGGGGAGCTGTTTTTT.

The chain is built from TRBV6-4 and TRBJ1-1, with D perhaps matching TRBD1 (5 bases). V dropped 5 bases and J dropped 3 bases, with 10 bases sitting between them. The germline gives CDR1 MRHNA, CDR2 SNTAGT. The CDR3 extends over 13 amino acids. The CDR3: CASSSDRYTEAFF. DNA of the CDR3: TGTGCCAGCAGTTCCGACAGATACACTGAAGCTTTCTTT.

The CDR3 coding sequence is TGTGCCAGCAGCTTAGATGACAGATTGGTCTCTGGAAACACCATATATTTT. This translates into CASSLDDRLVSGNTIYF. The V and J genes are TRBV7-2 and TRBJ1-3; weak D call: TRBD1 (5 bases). Trimming shortened V by 1 base and J by 0 bases, and 13 bases separated the two germline ends. CDR1 and CDR2 (germline): SGHTA, FQGNSA. The CDR3 sequence is 17 residues long.

The rearrangement joins TRBV7-8 to TRBJ1-6, with a possible D match to TRBD1 (6 bases). CDR3 length: 16 residues. Deletions cut 4 bases from V and 4 bases from J, with 14 bases between. Germline CDR1 reads SGHVS; CDR2 reads FQNEAQ. CDR3 sequence (DNA): TGTGCCAGCAGCTCCGACAGAGGACAGTATAATTCACCCCTCCACTTT. It is translated as CASSSDRGQYNSPLHF.

The chain is built from TRBV5-1 and TRBJ1-5, with a weak D call TRBD1 (6 bases). V dropped 0 bases and J dropped 1 base, with 11 bases sitting between them. Per germline, CDR1 SGHRS and CDR2 YFSETQ. The CDR3 has 16 amino acids. The CDR3 reads CASSLGSGQSNQPQHF. The CDR3 nucleotides are TGCGCCAGCAGCTTGGGTTCTGGACAGAGCAATCAGCCCCAGCATTTT.

The gene calls are TRBV10-3 and TRBJ1-1; TRBD1 aligns across 7 bases. Germline loops: CDR1 ENHRY, CDR2 SYGVKD. The length of the CDR3 is 15 residues. The junction had 5 bases not matched to a gene; V was cut back by 3 bases and J by 1 base. The CDR3 sequence: CAISDPRQGNTEAFF. Written as DNA, the CDR3 is TGTGCCATCAGTGACCCTCGACAGGGGAACACTGAAGCTTTCTTT.

CDR3 region: CASSLGRGGLSSYEQYV. CDR3 DNA: TGTGCCAGCAGCTTAGGTCGGGGGGGCCTTAGCTCCTACGAGCAGTACGTC. The J gene is TRBJ2-7, the V gene TRBV7-2; 8 bases fit TRBD2. V was pared by 1 base and J by 0 bases, with 8 bases of the junction left unmatched. CDR3 length: 17 residues. Germline V gene data show CDR1 as SGHTA and CDR2 as FQGNSA.

The chain combines TRBV5-8 with TRBJ1-5; tentatively, D is TRBD1 (5 bases). The germline V and J ends were trimmed by 2 bases and 5 bases, with 11 bases remaining between them. Germline V gene data show CDR1 as SGHTS and CDR2 as YDEGEE. This CDR3 is built from 14 residues. The CDR3 DNA follows: TGTGCCAGCAGCTTCAGGGCGGAATATCAGCCCCAGCATTTT. Its translation is CASSFRAEYQPQHF.

The V and J genes are TRBV27 and TRBJ1-6; TRBD1 matches at 7 bases. The germline gives CDR1 MNHEY, CDR2 SMNVEV (reference sequence). This CDR3 spans 14 amino acids. Trimming at V came to 3 bases and at J to 5 bases, leaving 1 base not matched to a gene. As DNA, the CDR3 is TGTGCCAGCAGTTTGACAGGGAATAATTCACCCCTCCACTTT. This sequence encodes CASSLTGNNSPLHF.

V gene TRBV5-1 combines with J gene TRBJ2-7, with 9 nucleotides matching TRBD2. The germline V gene encodes CDR1 SGHRS and CDR2 YFSETQ. The ends lost 3 bases at V and 2 bases at J; junction bases unmatched: 6. The CDR3 extends over 15 amino acids. This CDR3 is CASSWEGLATYEQYF. As DNA, the CDR3 is TGCGCCAGCAGCTGGGAGGGACTAGCAACCTACGAGCAGTACTTC.

On this clone: Different DNA sequences within this sample yield the same CDR3. This chain uses TRBV6-6 with TRBJ2-3; D unclear. CDR1 is MNHNY, CDR2 SVGAGI, per germline (reference sequence). The CDR3 is made up of 13 amino acids. V gave up 2 bases and J gave up 0 bases, with 3 bases separating them. CDR3 region: CASSYQSTDTQYF. CDR3 bases: TGTGCCAGCAGTTACCAGAGCACAGATACGCAGTATTTT.

V usage is TRBV6-1 and J usage is TRBJ2-7; perhaps TRBD2 as D (6 bases). Germline V lookup: CDR1 MNHNS, CDR2 SASEGT. The V gene lost 7 bases and the J gene lost 4 bases, with 14 bases spanning the gap. This CDR3 has 13 residues. CDR3 sequence: CASTATRGYEQYV. The CDR3 DNA reads TGTGCCAGCACCGCGACACGGGGGTACGAGCAGTACGTC.

The chain combines TRBV6-5 with TRBJ2-5; the D is unclear. The ends were cut back, 10 bases at V and 4 bases at J, with 22 bases in the middle. CDR1 is MNHEY and CDR2 is SVGAGI in the germline V gene. CDR3 length: 15 amino acids. The CDR3 sequence: CATGVGLHSRETQYF. CDR3 DNA: TGTGCCACCGGTGTCGGGTTACATTCGAGAGAGACCCAGTACTTC.

CDR3 loop: CASSFPGQGAEGYTF. CDR3 bases: TGCGCCAGCAGCTTTCCGGGACAGGGGGCCGAGGGCTACACCTTC. J is TRBJ1-2 and V is TRBV5-1, with 12 positions matching TRBD1. The CDR3 totals 15 residues. Germline V gives CDR1 SGHRS, CDR2 YFSETQ. V dropped 2 bases and J dropped 8; count of bases not matched to a gene: 7. Full variable domain (missing parts from reference TRBV5-1 and TRBJ1-2): KAGVTQTPRYLIKTRGQQVTLSCSPISGHRSVSWYQQTPGQGLQFLFEYFSETQRNKGNFPGRFSGRQFSNSRSEMNVSTLELGDSALYLCASSFPGQGAEGYTFGSGTRLTVV.